The 4 T cell receptor beta chains below come from one sample, sequenced in a study of blood T cell repertoires in COVID-19. Profiling relied on immunoSEQ multiplex PCR, and the TCRdb table lists in-frame clones only, not all of them. This sample yields about 76,000 clones, of which 65% to 90% are seen a single time; 15% to 20% belongs to the top ten. The material sequenced was peripheral blood. The receptor set was obtained from a human donor in a cohort sampled during active COVID-19.

The J gene is TRBJ2-1, the V gene TRBV6-6; tentative D call: TRBD2 (6 bases). This CDR3 has 15 residues. Germline V lookup: CDR1 MNHNY, CDR2 SVGAGI (reference sequence). The V end lost 2 bases, the J end lost 5 bases, and 13 bases lay between the germline ends. The CDR3 bases are TGTGCCAGCAGTTACGGGGCAGGGAGGAACAATGAGCAGTTCTTC. Translating gives CASSYGAGRNNEQFF.

The gene calls are TRBV2 and TRBJ1-1; D gene unclear. V lost 8 bases and J 2 bases, leaving 12 bases between the germline ends. This CDR3 is 13 amino acids long. Germline CDR1 and CDR2: SNHLY and FYNNEI. Written as DNA, the CDR3 is TGTGCCAGCTTGGCAGACTATAACACTGAAGCTTTCTTT. Translated, it gives CASLADYNTEAFF.

This clone was observed once. V is TRBV4-1 and J is TRBJ2-2; D might be TRBD2 (5 bases). Trimming took 2 bases from V and 1 from J, leaving 8 bases between them. This CDR3 comprises 15 residues. Germline V gene data show CDR1 as MGHRA and CDR2 as YSYEKL. The CDR3 is CASSQTGGNTGELFF. In DNA, the CDR3 is TGCGCCAGCAGCCAAACCGGAGGGAACACCGGGGAGCTGTTTTTT.

CDR3 region: CATSRDYREGDEKLFF. The CDR3 nucleotides read TGTGCCACCAGCAGAGATTACAGGGAGGGGGATGAAAAACTGTTTTTT. The rearrangement joins TRBV15 to TRBJ1-4, with D maybe TRBD1 (6 bases). V lost 0 bases and J lost 6, with 14 bases in between. The CDR3 contains 16 residues. Per germline, CDR1 LNHNV and CDR2 YYDKDF (reference sequence).